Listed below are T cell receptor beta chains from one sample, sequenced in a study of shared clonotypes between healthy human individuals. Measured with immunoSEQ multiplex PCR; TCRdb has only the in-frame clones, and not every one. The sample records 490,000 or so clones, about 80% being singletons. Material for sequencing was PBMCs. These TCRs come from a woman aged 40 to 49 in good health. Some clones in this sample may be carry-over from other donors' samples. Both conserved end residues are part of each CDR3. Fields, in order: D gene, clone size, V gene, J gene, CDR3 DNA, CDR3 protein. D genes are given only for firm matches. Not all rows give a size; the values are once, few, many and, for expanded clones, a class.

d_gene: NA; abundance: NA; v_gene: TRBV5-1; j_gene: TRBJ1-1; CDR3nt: TGCGCCAGCAGCGGGAATAGCGGGGGCGCTGGGACTGAAGCTTTCTTT; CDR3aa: CASSGNSGGAGTEAFF
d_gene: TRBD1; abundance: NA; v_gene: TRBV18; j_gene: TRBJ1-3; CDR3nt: TGTGCCAGCTCACCAACAGGGGTCGGTGGAAACACCATATATTTT; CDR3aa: CASSPTGVGGNTIYF
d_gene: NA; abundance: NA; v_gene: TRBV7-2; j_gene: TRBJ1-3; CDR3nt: TGTGCCAGCAGCTTGGTAGGGGGAGACTCTGGAAACACCATATATTTT; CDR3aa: CASSLVGGDSGNTIYF
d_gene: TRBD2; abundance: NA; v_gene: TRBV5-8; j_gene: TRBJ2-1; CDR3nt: TGTGCCAGCAGCCCCAGCTTTGCGGGAGGGTACTACAATGAGCAGTTCTTC; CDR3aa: CASSPSFAGGYYNEQFF
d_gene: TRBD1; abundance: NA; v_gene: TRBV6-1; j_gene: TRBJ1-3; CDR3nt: TGTGCCAGCAGTGTCTACCGGGACAGGGTTGATGCGGGTGGAAACACCATATATTTT; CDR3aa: CASSVYRDRVDAGGNTIYF
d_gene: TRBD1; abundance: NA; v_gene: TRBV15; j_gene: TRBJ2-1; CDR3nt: TGTGCCACCAGCCTGACAGGGGGTGAGCAGTTCTTC; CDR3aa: CATSLTGGEQFF
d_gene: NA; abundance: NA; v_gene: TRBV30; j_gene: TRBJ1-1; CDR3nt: TGTGCCTGGAGACTGTTAGGGATCGATGAAGCTTTCTTT; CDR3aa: CAWRLLGIDEAFF
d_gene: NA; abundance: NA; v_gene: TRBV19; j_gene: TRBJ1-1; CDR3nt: TGTGCCAGTAGTTCCCCGGACAGGAACACTGAAGCTTTCTTT; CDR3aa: CASSSPDRNTEAFF
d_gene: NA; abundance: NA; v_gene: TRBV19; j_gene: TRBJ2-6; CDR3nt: TGTGCCAGTAGTACCCTGACCTCTGGGGCCAACGTCCTGACTTTC; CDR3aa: CASSTLTSGANVLTF
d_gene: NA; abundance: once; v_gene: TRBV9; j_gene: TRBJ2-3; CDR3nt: TGTGCCAGCAGCGTAGGACCAAACACAGATACGCAGTATTTT; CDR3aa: CASSVGPNTDTQYF
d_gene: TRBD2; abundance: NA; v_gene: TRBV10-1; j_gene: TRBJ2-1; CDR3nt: TGCGCCAGCAAAGCTACCGGGACTAGCCATAATGAGCAGTTCTTC; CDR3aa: CASKATGTSHNEQFF
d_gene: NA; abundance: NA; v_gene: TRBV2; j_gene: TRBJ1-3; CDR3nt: TGTGCCAGCAGTGAAGGGTACTCTGGAAACACCATATATTTT; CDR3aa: CASSEGYSGNTIYF
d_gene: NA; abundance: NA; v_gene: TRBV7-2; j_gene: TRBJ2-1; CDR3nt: TGTGCCAGCAGCTTCTGGGGGGAAAGTCAGCTCTTC; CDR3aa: CASSFWGESQLF
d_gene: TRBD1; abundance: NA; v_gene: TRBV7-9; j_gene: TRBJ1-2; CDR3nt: TGTGCCAGCAGCTTCGGACAGGACTATGGCTACACCTTC; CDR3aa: CASSFGQDYGYTF
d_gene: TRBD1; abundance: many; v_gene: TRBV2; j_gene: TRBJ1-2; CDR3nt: TGTGCCAGCATGGGGACAGGGGACTATGGCTACACCTTC; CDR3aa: CASMGTGDYGYTF
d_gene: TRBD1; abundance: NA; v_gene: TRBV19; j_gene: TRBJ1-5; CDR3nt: TGTGCCAGTAGCACGACAGGGGGCTATCAGCCCCAGCATTTT; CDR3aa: CASSTTGGYQPQHF
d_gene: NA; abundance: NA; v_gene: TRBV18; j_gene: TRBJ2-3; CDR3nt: TGTGCCAGCTCCGAAGTGAGGGATACGCAGTATTTT; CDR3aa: CASSEVRDTQYF
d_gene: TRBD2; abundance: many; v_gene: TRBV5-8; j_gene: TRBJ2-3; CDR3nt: TGTGCCAGCAGCTTACTAGCGGGCATTACTAGCACAGATACGCAGTATTTT; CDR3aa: CASSLLAGITSTDTQYF
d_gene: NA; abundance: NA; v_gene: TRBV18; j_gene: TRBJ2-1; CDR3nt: TGTGCCAGCTCACCACCGGCGGTTTACAATGAGCAGTTCTTC; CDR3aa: CASSPPAVYNEQFF
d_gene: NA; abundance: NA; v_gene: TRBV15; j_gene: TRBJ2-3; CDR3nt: TGTGCCACCAGCAGAGTAAGAACAGGGAATGGTGGCACAGATACGCAGTATTTT; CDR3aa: CATSRVRTGNGGTDTQYF
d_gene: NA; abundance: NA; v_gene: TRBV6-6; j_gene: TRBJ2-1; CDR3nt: TGTGCCAGCAGCCCCGGCTGGGGAGTTTTTTACAATGAGCAGTTCTTC; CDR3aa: CASSPGWGVFYNEQFF